What follows are 20 T cell receptor beta chains derived from one specimen sequenced in a study of cytomegalovirus exposure and HLA in healthy donors. PCR primers comprised 60 Vbeta and 13 Jbeta primers. Assay used: immunoSEQ multiplex PCR; TCRdb lists only in-frame clones, some missing. Here the sample spans about 45,000 clones, roughly half being singletons. Source material: PBMCs. Receptors were obtained from a man aged 60-69 years in good health and CMV-seronegative.

The chain uses TRBV4-1 and TRBJ1-5; 7 positions agree with TRBD1. The length of the CDR3 is 13 residues. Germline CDR1 reads MGHRA; CDR2 reads YSYEKL. V trimming: 8 bases; J trimming: 4 bases; junction bases outside the gene matches: 5. The CDR3 sequence: CASAGQLNQPQHF. The CDR3, as DNA: TGCGCCAGCGCGGGACAGCTTAATCAGCCCCAGCATTTT.

V gene TRBV19 combines with J gene TRBJ1-1, with 7 bases matching TRBD1. The germline V gene has CDR1 LNHDA and CDR2 SQIVND (reference sequence). Trimming took 5 bases from V and 4 from J; bases not matched to a gene: 4. The CDR3 sequence is 13 residues long. The CDR3 DNA sequence: TGTGCCAGTAGTCCGACAGGGACCACTGAAGCTTTCTTT. Amino acid sequence: CASSPTGTTEAFF. Full variable domain (rest looked up from reference TRBV19 and TRBJ1-1): DGGITQSPKYLFRKEGQNVTLSCEQNLNHDAMYWYRQDPGQGLRLIYYSQIVNDFQKGDIAEGYSVSREKKESFPLTVTSAQKNPTAFYLCASSPTGTTEAFFGQGTRLTVV.

This chain links TRBV27 with TRBJ2-7; D perhaps matches TRBD2 (6 bases). V was clipped by 2 bases and J by 2 bases, with 10 bases between them. In germline, CDR1 is MNHEY, CDR2 SMNVEV (reference sequence). The CDR3 has 14 residues. The CDR3 nucleotides read TGTGCCAGCAGTTTAGCCCGGGAGCCCTACGAGCAGTACTTC. As protein: CASSLAREPYEQYF.

The CDR3 sequence is CASSPGDLRGQYF. CDR3 sequence (DNA): TGTGCCAGCAGTCCAGGGGATCTACGAGGGCAGTACTTC. The rearrangement joins TRBV27 to TRBJ2-7; D is possibly TRBD1 (6 bases). Germline assignment: CDR1 MNHEY and CDR2 SMNVEV (reference sequence). Between the trimmed V and J ends, which lost 5 bases and 9 bases, there was a span of 17 bases. This CDR3 is 13 amino acids long.

The chain employs TRBV6-4 and TRBJ1-5; 7 bases line up with TRBD1. CDR1 and CDR2 from the germline V gene are MRHNA and SNTAGT. Trimming took 3 bases from V and 6 from J; bases not matched to a gene: 5. The CDR3 runs to 14 residues. The chain's CDR3 is CASSESGQRQPQHF. In DNA form, the CDR3 reads TGTGCCAGCAGTGAATCGGGACAGCGTCAGCCCCAGCATTTT.

The V and J genes are TRBV7-3 and TRBJ2-3; D remains ambiguous. The CDR3 runs 14 residues. V was shortened by 4 bases and J by 5 bases, with 13 bases between the two germline ends. Germline assignment: CDR1 SGHTA and CDR2 FQGTGA. The CDR3 DNA follows: TGTGCCAGCAGCTCCCGCACTGGGCGAGATACGCAGTATTTT. This codes for CASSSRTGRDTQYF.

This clone occurred a few times. The V gene is TRBV30, the J gene TRBJ1-1; the D is unclear. The CDR3 consists of 13 residues. Trimming removed 6 bases at V and 0 bases at J, with 11 bases between. Germline V lookup: CDR1 GTSNPN, CDR2 SVGIG (reference sequence). The CDR3 sequence is CACPGVMNTEAFF. As DNA, the CDR3 is TGTGCCTGCCCCGGGGTCATGAACACTGAAGCTTTCTTT.

This clone was seen more than once but under ten times. The chain is built from TRBV28 and TRBJ2-7; D not certain. CDR1 is MDHEN, CDR2 SYDVKM, per germline. The ends were cut back, 3 bases at V and 7 bases at J, with 7 bases in the middle. CDR3 length equals 11 residues. CDR3 DNA sequence: TGTGCCAGCAGTTTGGTACAGGAGCAGTACTTC. This codes for CASSLVQEQYF.

This clone appeared a few times. This rearrangement joins TRBV9 to TRBJ1-2; D remains unclear. Trimming removed 4 bases from V and 7 bases from J, with 20 bases in between. Germline V lookup: CDR1 SGDLS, CDR2 YYNGEE. There are 15 residues in the CDR3. CDR3 DNA sequence: TGTGCCAGCAGCCTCACAACTAGTCCACTCCGTGGCTACACCTTC. This sequence encodes CASSLTTSPLRGYTF. Using reference TRBV9 and TRBJ1-2 for the parts outside the CDR3, the full variable domain is DSGVTQTPKHLITATGQRVTLRCSPRSGDLSVYWYQQSLDQGLQFLIQYYNGEERAKGNILERFSAQQFPDLHSELNLSSLELGDSALYFCASSLTTSPLRGYTFGSGTRLTVV.

This chain joins TRBV29-1 and TRBJ2-2, with D unresolved. Trimming took off 4 bases at V and 4 bases at J, with 10 bases between the two ends. The CDR3 loop spans 13 amino acids. Germline V lookup: CDR1 SQVTM, CDR2 ANQGSEA. This CDR3 reads CSVGQPGTGELFF. Here the CDR3 DNA reads TGCAGCGTTGGCCAGCCGGGCACCGGGGAGCTGTTTTTT.

The CDR3 loop is CASSFTTGVEQYF. The CDR3 nucleotides are TGTGCCAGCAGCTTTACGACAGGCGTCGAGCAGTACTTC. V usage is TRBV7-8 and J usage is TRBJ2-7; a possible D gene is TRBD1 (6 bases). Trimming took off 3 bases at V and 6 bases at J, with 12 bases between the two ends. The length of the CDR3 is 13 residues. Germline CDR1 and CDR2: SGHVS and FQNEAQ.

The chain employs TRBV7-9 and TRBJ2-1, with 10 bases fitting TRBD2. This CDR3 spans 17 amino acids. Trimming at V came to 5 bases and at J to 3 bases, leaving 10 bases not matched to a gene. Germline V lookup: CDR1 SEHNR, CDR2 FQNEAQ (reference sequence). The CDR3 DNA sequence: TGTGCCAGCAGCGGAACCGGGACTAGCGTTAACTACAATGAGCAGTTCTTC. Amino acids: CASSGTGTSVNYNEQFF.

J is TRBJ1-1 and V is TRBV5-4; 7 bases fit TRBD1. J gave up 1 base and V 3 bases, and 0 bases lay outside the gene matches. Germline V gene sequence: CDR1 SGHNT, CDR2 YYREEE (reference sequence). The CDR3 is made up of 13 amino acids. The CDR3 is CASSWDRNTEAFF. The CDR3, as DNA: TGTGCCAGCAGCTGGGACAGGAACACTGAAGCTTTCTTT.

The chain recombines TRBV5-4 with TRBJ2-3; 9 positions agree with TRBD2. The V gene end was trimmed by 4 bases and the J gene end by 0 bases; junction bases not matched to a gene: 12. This CDR3 comprises 18 residues. The V gene's germline CDR1 is SGHNT and CDR2 YYREEE (reference sequence). In DNA form, the CDR3 reads TGTGCCAGCAGCGCATCAGCGGGAGGCCCTTTGAGCACAGATACGCAGTATTTT. This gives the protein CASSASAGGPLSTDTQYF.

This clone was detected only a few times. V is TRBV5-1 and J is TRBJ2-1; TRBD2 matches at 12 bases. In germline, CDR1 is SGHRS, CDR2 YFSETQ. V was clipped by 0 bases and J by 7 bases; unmatched bases: 2. The CDR3 is 15 residues long. The CDR3 nucleotides are TGCGCCAGCAGCTTGGAGACTAGCGGGAGAAATGAGCAGTTCTTC. This sequence encodes CASSLETSGRNEQFF.

V usage is TRBV5-4 and J usage is TRBJ2-5, with D tentatively TRBD1 (5 bases). The V gene's germline CDR1 is SGHNT and CDR2 YYREEE (reference sequence). This CDR3 comprises 15 residues. Trimming took off 1 base at V and 1 base at J, with 11 bases between the two ends. The CDR3 nucleotides read TGTGCCAGCAGCTTGTTTCCCGACAGCCAAGAGACCCAGTACTTC. This codes for CASSLFPDSQETQYF. The whole variable domain, remainder taken from reference TRBV5-4 and TRBJ2-5, is ETGVTQSPTHLIKTRGQQVTLRCSSQSGHNTVSWYQQALGQGPQFIFQYYREEENGRGNFPPRFSGLQFPNYSSELNVNALELDDSALYLCASSLFPDSQETQYFGPGTRLLVL.

The rearrangement links TRBV4-1 to TRBJ2-1; D call uncertain. V was clipped by 1 base and J by 5 bases, with 6 bases between them. Germline CDR1 MGHRA, CDR2 YSYEKL. This CDR3 is 13 amino acids long. In nucleotides, the CDR3 is TGCGCCAGCAGCCAAGCCTACCACAATGAGCAGTTCTTC. This gives the protein CASSQAYHNEQFF.

Only a few counts were recorded for this clone. The chain carries TRBV5-1 and TRBJ2-2, with D tentatively TRBD2 (6 bases). Trimming removed 0 bases from V and 5 bases from J, with 11 bases in between. Looked up from germline, CDR1 is SGHRS and CDR2 is YFSETQ. The CDR3 sequence is 15 residues long. The CDR3 coding sequence is TGCGCCAGCAGCTTGGTGGGAGGAAGTACCGGGGAGCTGTTTTTT. Translated, it gives CASSLVGGSTGELFF.

The chain links TRBV9 to TRBJ2-7; D is unresolved. There are 15 residues in the CDR3. Trimming took 0 bases from V and 0 from J, leaving 10 bases between them. Looked up from germline, CDR1 is SGDLS and CDR2 is YYNGEE. The CDR3 reads CASSVGRLSSYEQYF. The DNA for the CDR3 is TGTGCCAGCAGCGTAGGGCGGCTTAGCTCCTACGAGCAGTACTTC.

This clone was counted a single time. V usage is TRBV7-2 and J usage is TRBJ2-6; no reliable D call. Germline values: CDR1 SGHTA, CDR2 FQGNSA. This CDR3 is built from 16 residues. Trimming shortened V by 1 base and J by 0 bases, and 7 bases separated the two germline ends. The CDR3 sequence: CASSLVRGSGANVLTF. The CDR3 coding sequence is TGTGCCAGCAGCTTAGTGCGAGGCTCTGGGGCCAACGTCCTGACTTTC.